The rows below give T cell receptor beta chains drawn from one sample of a study of neurological immune-mediated disorders. Each CDR3 protein is one row after TCRdb ran MiXCR on the 5' RACE reads. The profile shows roughly 45,000 distinct CDR3 sequences, approximately 12% of them singletons. The source material was PBMCs. The receptors here all came from a man aged 30 to 39 in good health. CDR3s include the opening cysteine and the closing phenylalanine or tryptophan. Each record gives: V gene, J gene, CDR3 length, clone size, D gene, CDR3 protein, CDR3 DNA. A D gene is named only where the DNA matches it firmly. Clone sizes are shown as once, few or many counts, or a class when the clone is expanded.

V gene: TRBV28
J gene: TRBJ1-5
CDR3 length: 15
clone size: many
D gene: .
CDR3 protein: CASSLYTYSNQPQHF
CDR3 DNA: TGTGCCAGCAGTTTATACACGTATAGCAATCAGCCCCAGCATTTT

V gene: TRBV7-3
J gene: TRBJ1-1
CDR3 length: 15
clone size: many
D gene: TRBD1
CDR3 protein: CASSRGGDSDTEAFF
CDR3 DNA: TGTGCCAGCAGCCGGGGGGGGGACAGCGACACTGAAGCTTTCTTT

V gene: TRBV5-1
J gene: TRBJ2-5
CDR3 length: 11
clone size: many
D gene: .
CDR3 protein: CASSWQETQYF
CDR3 DNA: TGCGCCAGCAGCTGGCAAGAGACCCAGTACTTC

V gene: TRBV20-1
J gene: TRBJ2-1
CDR3 length: 15
clone size: many
D gene: TRBD1
CDR3 protein: CSAPRRDRAYNEQFF
CDR3 DNA: TGCAGTGCCCCCCGTCGGGACAGGGCCTACAATGAGCAGTTCTTC

V gene: TRBV6-4
J gene: TRBJ2-7
CDR3 length: 18
clone size: few
D gene: TRBD1
CDR3 protein: CASPPYTKRRDRGYEQYF
CDR3 DNA: TGTGCCAGCCCCCCGTATACAAAACGCCGGGACAGGGGCTACGAGCAGTACTTC

V gene: TRBV29-1
J gene: TRBJ2-3
CDR3 length: 11
clone size: few
D gene: .
CDR3 protein: CSVEGADTQYF
CDR3 DNA: TGCAGCGTTGAAGGGGCAGATACGCAGTATTTT

V gene: TRBV5-1
J gene: TRBJ2-7
CDR3 length: 14
clone size: many
D gene: TRBD2
CDR3 protein: CASSYTSGVSEQYF
CDR3 DNA: TGCGCCAGCAGCTATACTAGCGGGGTGTCCGAGCAGTACTTC

V gene: TRBV5-1
J gene: TRBJ2-1
CDR3 length: 17
clone size: many
D gene: TRBD2
CDR3 protein: CASSVRLAGAAINEQFF
CDR3 DNA: TGCGCCAGCAGCGTTAGACTAGCGGGAGCCGCAATTAATGAGCAGTTCTTC

V gene: TRBV5-1
J gene: TRBJ1-3
CDR3 length: 16
clone size: many
D gene: .
CDR3 protein: CASSSGPLGVGNTIYF
CDR3 DNA: TGCGCCAGCAGCTCGGGCCCTCTCGGGGTGGGGAACACCATATATTTT

V gene: TRBV24-1
J gene: TRBJ1-2
CDR3 length: 13
clone size: many
D gene: .
CDR3 protein: CATSDRGIGGYTF
CDR3 DNA: TGTGCCACCAGTGATCGGGGGATCGGCGGCTACACCTTC

V gene: TRBV5-1
J gene: TRBJ2-1
CDR3 length: 16
clone size: many
D gene: .
CDR3 protein: CASSLGGSGPNNEQFF
CDR3 DNA: TGCGCCAGCAGCTTGGGAGGTAGCGGCCCGAACAATGAGCAGTTCTTC

V gene: TRBV20-1
J gene: TRBJ2-5
CDR3 length: 16
clone size: many
D gene: .
CDR3 protein: CSFAPGPRGTKETQYF
CDR3 DNA: TGCAGTTTTGCACCGGGACCTCGGGGGACCAAAGAGACCCAGTACTTC

V gene: TRBV18
J gene: TRBJ2-1
CDR3 length: 16
clone size: many
D gene: TRBD1
CDR3 protein: CASSPFGAGGFREQFF
CDR3 DNA: TGTGCCAGCTCACCATTTGGCGCAGGGGGTTTTCGTGAGCAGTTCTTC

V gene: TRBV5-1
J gene: TRBJ1-1
CDR3 length: 14
clone size: many
D gene: .
CDR3 protein: CASSVGTENTEAFF
CDR3 DNA: TGCGCCAGCAGCGTGGGAACGGAGAACACTGAAGCTTTCTTT

V gene: TRBV5-5
J gene: TRBJ2-1
CDR3 length: 13
clone size: many
D gene: TRBD1
CDR3 protein: CASSAGQAYEQFF
CDR3 DNA: TGTGCCAGCAGCGCGGGACAGGCCTATGAGCAGTTCTTC

V gene: TRBV7-3
J gene: TRBJ2-1
CDR3 length: 13
clone size: many
D gene: .
CDR3 protein: CASSPRPYNEQFF
CDR3 DNA: TGTGCCAGCAGCCCCCGCCCTTACAATGAGCAGTTCTTC

V gene: TRBV20-1
J gene: TRBJ2-3
CDR3 length: 10
clone size: many
D gene: .
CDR3 protein: CSALRDTQYF
CDR3 DNA: TGCAGTGCTTTGAGGGATACGCAGTATTTT

V gene: TRBV7-9
J gene: TRBJ2-7
CDR3 length: 14
clone size: many
D gene: .
CDR3 protein: CASSSAGTPDEQYF
CDR3 DNA: TGTGCCAGCAGCTCAGCCGGGACCCCAGACGAGCAGTACTTC

V gene: TRBV12-3/TRBV12-4
J gene: TRBJ1-5
CDR3 length: 15
clone size: many
D gene: TRBD1
CDR3 protein: CASSFETGGFQPQHF
CDR3 DNA: TGTGCCAGCAGCTTCGAGACAGGGGGGTTCCAGCCCCAGCATTTT

V gene: TRBV5-5
J gene: TRBJ2-7
CDR3 length: 15
clone size: many
D gene: .
CDR3 protein: CASSLEAGSSYEQYF
CDR3 DNA: TGTGCCAGCAGCTTGGAGGCAGGTAGCTCCTACGAGCAGTACTTC

V gene: TRBV5-1
J gene: TRBJ2-7
CDR3 length: 17
clone size: many
D gene: TRBD2
CDR3 protein: CASSLGLAGPTQFEQYF
CDR3 DNA: TGCGCCAGCAGCTTGGGGTTAGCGGGACCGACGCAATTTGAGCAGTACTTC

V gene: TRBV20-1
J gene: TRBJ2-3
CDR3 length: 15
clone size: many
D gene: TRBD2
CDR3 protein: CSARDGGTVGDTQYF
CDR3 DNA: TGCAGTGCTAGAGACGGGGGGACGGTGGGAGATACGCAGTATTTT

V gene: TRBV4-1
J gene: TRBJ1-3
CDR3 length: 18
clone size: many
D gene: .
CDR3 protein: CASSQAPGTLETGNTIYF
CDR3 DNA: TGCGCCAGCAGCCAAGCGCCAGGGACCCTGGAGACGGGAAACACCATATATTTT

V gene: TRBV5-1
J gene: TRBJ2-2
CDR3 length: 16
clone size: many
D gene: .
CDR3 protein: CASSLGLLPDTGELFF
CDR3 DNA: TGCGCCAGCAGCTTGGGCCTACTACCGGACACCGGGGAGCTGTTTTTT